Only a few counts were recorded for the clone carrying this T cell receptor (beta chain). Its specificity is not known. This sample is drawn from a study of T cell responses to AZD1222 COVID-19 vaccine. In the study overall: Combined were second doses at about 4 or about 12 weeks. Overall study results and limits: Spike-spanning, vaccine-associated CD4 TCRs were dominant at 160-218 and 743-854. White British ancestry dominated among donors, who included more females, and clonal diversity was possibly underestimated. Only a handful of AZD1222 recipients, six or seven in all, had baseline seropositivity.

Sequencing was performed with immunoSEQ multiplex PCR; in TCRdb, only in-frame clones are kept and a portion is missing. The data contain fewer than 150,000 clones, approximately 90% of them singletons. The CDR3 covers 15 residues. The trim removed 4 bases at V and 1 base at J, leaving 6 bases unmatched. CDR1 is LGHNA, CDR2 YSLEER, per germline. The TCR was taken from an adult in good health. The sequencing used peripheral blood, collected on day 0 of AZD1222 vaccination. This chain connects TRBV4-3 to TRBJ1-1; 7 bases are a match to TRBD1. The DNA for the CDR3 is TGCGCCAGCAGCCCGAAGGGGGCCGGGAACACTGAAGCTTTCTTT. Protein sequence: CASSPKGAGNTEAFF.